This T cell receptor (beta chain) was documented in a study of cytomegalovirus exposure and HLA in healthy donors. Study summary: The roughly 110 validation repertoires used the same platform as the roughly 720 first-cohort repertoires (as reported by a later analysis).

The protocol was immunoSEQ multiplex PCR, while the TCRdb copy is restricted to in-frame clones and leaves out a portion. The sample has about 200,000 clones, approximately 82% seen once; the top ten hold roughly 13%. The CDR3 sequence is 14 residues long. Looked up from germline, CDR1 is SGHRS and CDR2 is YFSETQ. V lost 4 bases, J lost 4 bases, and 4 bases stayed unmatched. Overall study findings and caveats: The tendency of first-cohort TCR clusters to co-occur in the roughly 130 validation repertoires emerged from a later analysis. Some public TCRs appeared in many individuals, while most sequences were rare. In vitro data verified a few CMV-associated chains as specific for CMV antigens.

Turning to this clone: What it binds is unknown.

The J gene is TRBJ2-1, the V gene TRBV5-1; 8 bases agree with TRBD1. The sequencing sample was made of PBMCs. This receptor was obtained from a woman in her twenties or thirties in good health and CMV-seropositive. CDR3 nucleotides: TGCGCCAGCAGCCCGGGACAGGAGTACAATGAGCAGTTCTTC. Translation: CASSPGQEYNEQFF.